This T cell receptor beta chain was recovered during a study of blood T cell repertoires in COVID-19. Study overall: Specimens from acute and convalescent COVID-19 originated in the United States, Italy and Spain. T cells, B-cell-depleted T cells, or PBMCs supplied cDNA or gDNA.

While infection was still active, Seattle patients were enrolled and then followed longitudinally. In the original workflow: For nucleated cells, counts were estimated from reference gene primer amplification. Profiling relied on immunoSEQ multiplex PCR, and the TCRdb table lists in-frame clones only, not all of them. V and J calls and clone size are given by that table; D and trimming were obtained from the DNA. The data hold 300,000 to 350,000 clones, with over 80% observed a single time. CDR3 length: 15 amino acids. V lost 3 bases and J lost 4; bases outside the gene matches: 7. From germline, CDR1 is SGHTA and CDR2 FQGNSA.

What was sequenced was peripheral blood. This chain joins TRBV7-2 and TRBJ1-2, with 8 bases identical to TRBD1. The TCR originated in a man younger than 45 with COVID-19, enrolled during active disease. As DNA, the CDR3 is TGTGCCAGCAGCTTCAACAGGGGGTCTAGCTATGGCTACACCTTC. It translates to CASSFNRGSSYGYTF.